This T cell receptor beta chain was captured in a study of shared clonotypes between healthy human individuals (dated by TCRdb to about 2020). Regarding the study in general: The cohort comprised a couple of women and a few men aged 18 to 49 years. Blood TCR repertoires of roughly five healthy adults were deeply sequenced to estimate repertoire size and the extent of clonotype sharing between individuals. For each donor, CD4 naive and CD4 memory were each given three plates, CD8 naive was given two plates, and CD8 memory was given one plate. Per donor, leukapheresis produced somewhere between about 0.9 and 9.5 billion PBMCs. Libraries were prepared and TCR repertoires were sequenced by different laboratories using diverse techniques, in order to increase sequencing depth and limit assay-specific biases.

The germline V gene (reference sequence) supplies CDR1 MNHNY and CDR2 SVGAGI. Its CDR3 holds 14 amino acids, cysteine through phenylalanine. Of the read, only the CDR3 DNA is kept; its 42 bases are in frame from base 1. The germline V and J ends show losses of 8 bases and 5 bases respectively, and no gene match explains 10 bases of the junction. CD8 naive samples consisted of CD45RO-negative cells that were positively selected for CCR7, yielding a CD45RA+CCR7+ population without TemRA cells. Donors were healthy HIV-negative adults with no recently reported acute infections or vaccinations. Every donor was a Caucasian adult residing in Nashville, Tennessee, USA. Blood was obtained by leukapheresis, after which PBMCs were separated by Ficoll-Histopaque density gradient centrifugation and cryopreserved in liquid nitrogen vapor phase. Analytical flow cytometry was used to check the purity and quantity of each magnetically sorted T cell population. Each sorted fraction had its genomic DNA isolated and then quantified by UV absorbance on a Nanodrop 2000c.

Points on this clone: Its antigen specificity is not known. Per-base quality was not reported, and no clone a single base away is much larger than it.

The full study reports these points: Across a few donors, about 5% of naive CD4, around 3.3% of naive CD8, 2.3% of memory CD4, and approximately 0.4% of memory CD8 clonotypes were shared. Clonotypes shared by all four sorted-subset donors showed higher generation probabilities than non-shared clonotypes. Estimated clonotype richness was generally larger for naive than for memory subsets. Sampling was restricted to blood, and TCR repertoires in tissues likely differ from the TCR repertoires found in blood. Pairwise subsampling indicated that sequencing depth was expected to affect the degree of clonotype sharing among donors. Because the study included only a small number of donors, the genetic and exposure-history diversity represented was limited. Rarefaction of sorted-subset datasets indicated incomplete sequencing despite the large sequencing depth.

Using the deep immunoSEQ assay, TCR CDR3 regions were amplified from genomic DNA by multiplex PCR. Extracted genomic DNA from each cell subset was spread evenly across all wells of several immunoSEQ 96-well plates, with each plate serving as a replicate. For sorted subsets, each replicate PCR was loaded with around 200 ng genomic DNA, equivalent to some 31,000 T cell genomes. The purified libraries were quantified using a Qubit 3.0 fluorometer, sized with a Bioanalyzer 2100, and then quantified again using the KAPA Library Quantification kit. Every immunoSEQ 96-well plate was sequenced on a dedicated single-read 150-cycle Illumina NextSeq 550 flow cell. Per the original workflow: The immunoSEQ output contained only junctional sequences without quality scores, so filtering could not match that applied to full-length reads. Sequences were annotated with PyIR, a Python wrapper for IgBLAST v1.9, using IMGT germline references to assign V/J genes and CDR3. Reads with weak V/J assignments (E-value above 1e-6), missing CDR3, stop codons, out-of-frame junctions, or ambiguous translated residues were removed. V3J clonotypes were defined as sequences sharing an identical inferred V gene, J gene, and CDR3 amino acid sequence. The percentage overlap between two repertoires was calculated by dividing the number of shared unique clonotypes by the size of the smaller repertoire. Repertoire richness was assessed with RTK rarefaction, the Chao1 estimator, and Recon v2.1 estimates of unobserved clonotypes. OLGA was used to compute generation probabilities for all TCRbeta clonotypes that the gDNA method yielded from a few donors. The source is immuneACCESS, and TCRdb retained only in-frame sequences with V and J called. Part of the clones is not carried over; for the studies checked, unresolved V genes explain less than half of this, and the remainder is unexplained. The V and J calls and clone size come from that table; D and trimming were worked out from the DNA. The sample yields around 1.9 million clones; 90% to 95% were counted once. The ten largest account for under 2% of the sample.

The receptor's source is a young man in good health. Some clones in this sample may be carry-over from other donors' samples. Input material: naive CD8+ T cells from PBMCs. The sample's cell subset or site label, in plain terms: CD45RA+CCR7+. Recombination joined TRBV6-6 with TRBJ2-3; 7 junctional bases match TRBD2. At the DNA level, the sequence is TGTGCCAGCTTCGCTAGCGGCCCTCGAGATACGCAGTATTTT. The translation is CASFASGPRDTQYF.